Listed below are T cell receptor beta chains from one sample, sequenced in a study of chemoradiotherapy in HPV16-positive cancers. Sequencing was performed with immunoSEQ multiplex PCR; in TCRdb, only in-frame clones are kept and a portion is missing. The sample lists some 21,000 clones, around 88% occurring once. The sample here was blood, taken from a patient who underwent chemoradiotherapy. These receptors originate from a human donor with HPV-associated anogenital cancer. Both conserved end residues are part of each CDR3. A D gene is named only where the DNA matches it firmly.

>TRBV4-1|TRBD2
CASSRAGLGNGYEQYF
>TRBV20-1|-
CSATLASSYTF
>TRBV7-3|TRBD2
CASSLGLAGRKEQFF
>TRBV10-1|-
CASRGGQNIHQPQHF
>TRBV4-2|-
CASSQDQGRDNYGYTF
>TRBV6-6|-
CASSYSPQALGEAFF
>TRBV7-2|TRBD1
CASSLTGESNQPQHF
>TRBV5-4|-
CASSPQDNEQFF
>TRBV9|-
CASSAQGIGETQYF
>TRBV5-6|TRBD1
CASSKQGAGTDTQYF
>TRBV9|-
CASSVEARADEQYF
>TRBV5-1|-
CASAGPGATNEKLFF
>TRBV5-6|-
CASSLRRSGFQPQHF
>TRBV4-3|-
CASSQIIGARWQFF
>TRBV18|TRBD2
CASSPGLAGGTDTQYF
>TRBV9|TRBD2
CASSVGGLAGVRDTQYF
>TRBV9|-
CASSVVNGPTGELFF
>TRBV30|TRBD2
CARAAGGTGELFF
>TRBV9|TRBD1
CASSVGGQGADTQYF
>TRBV19|-
CASSTRGVTNTGELFF
>TRBV7-9|TRBD1
CASSLGQGGEYEQYF
>TRBV15|-
CATSRSASIQYF
>TRBV6-1|-
CASSDRWRAPLTGELFF
>TRBV18|-
CASSPVYINTEAFF
>TRBV6-1|-
CASTVWGSGEAFF
>TRBV6-1|-
CASSESRQATDTQYF
>TRBV6-1|TRBD1
CASSLGTGGNTEAFF
>TRBV19|-
CASSIGDTSGNTIYF
>TRBV4-3|-
CASSQVLGKYEQYF
>TRBV14|-
CASSQVPGNTIYF
>TRBV9|-
CASSTDVGNTEAFF
>TRBV6-1|TRBD2
CASSEGASGVHEQYF
>TRBV4-1|TRBD1
CASSQDLRGRQGPNEKLFF
>TRBV5-4|-
CASSLSHNTEAFF
>TRBV7-9|TRBD1
CASREIGTGISYEQYF
>TRBV7-9|-
CASIETRGYGYTF
>TRBV19|-
CASRTGQGRDQPQHF
>TRBV4-1|-
CASSQDTAGRVTEAFF
>TRBV5-6|TRBD1
CASSPETGGSSPLHF
>TRBV18|-
CASSPPAGVKAGNTIYF
>TRBV19|-
CASTSGQRALGYGYTF
>TRBV19|-
CASSGGARQPQHF
>TRBV5-1|TRBD1
CASSQGARETQYF
>TRBV11-3|-
CASSSRSNTGELFF
>TRBV27|-
CASGNSVRNQPQHF
>TRBV19|-
CASSTIQNYGYTF
>TRBV6-1|TRBD1
CASSLQGETDTQYF
>TRBV15|TRBD2
CATSRDRGTSGTSSYNEQFF
>TRBV9|-
CASSVGGDSYNEQFF
>TRBV7-2|TRBD1
CASSLTGGPNQPQHF
>TRBV5-6|-
CASHRRSGELFF
>TRBV7-8|-
CASSPGASAGYEQYF
>TRBV7-9|-
CASSLGTVTSGANVLTF
>TRBV7-6|-
CASGDFNQPQHF
>TRBV6-5|TRBD2
CASSSSGGIHEQYF